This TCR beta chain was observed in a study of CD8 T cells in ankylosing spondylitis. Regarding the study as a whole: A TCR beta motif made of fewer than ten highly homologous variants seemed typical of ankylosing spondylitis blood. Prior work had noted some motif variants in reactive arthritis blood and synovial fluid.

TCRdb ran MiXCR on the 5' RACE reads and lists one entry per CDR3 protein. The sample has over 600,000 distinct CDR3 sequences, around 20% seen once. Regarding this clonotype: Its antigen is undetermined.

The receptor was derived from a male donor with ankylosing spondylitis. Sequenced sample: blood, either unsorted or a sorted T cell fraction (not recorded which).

Here the CDR3 reads CSAHHAVPSSYEQYF. The CDR3 DNA follows: TGCAGTGCTCACCATGCGGTCCCCAGCTCCTACGAGCAGTACTTC. The gene calls are TRBV20-1 and TRBJ2-7; no definite D call. Per germline, CDR1 DFQATT and CDR2 SNEGSKA (reference sequence). V gave up 5 bases and J gave up 0 bases, with 17 bases separating them. The CDR3 consists of 15 residues.